The clone carrying this T cell receptor (beta chain) has just a few counts. What it recognizes is unknown. This entry comes from a study of T cell repertoires in cytomegalovirus infection. Study-wide background: Public TCR beta signatures indicated both CMV infection and matching HLA type. Study-level results: The ex vivo response showed dominance by HLA-C-restricted CMV-specific TCR beta clonotypes. Cumulative public TCR beta family frequency identified carriers of CMV plus the relevant HLA.

TCRdb processed the reads anew with MiXCR; each CDR3 protein has one entry. The sample yields 200,000 to 250,000 distinct CDR3 sequences, 10% to 15% seen once. The CDR3 runs 14 residues. CDR1 is LNHDA and CDR2 is SQIVND in the germline V gene (reference sequence). The ends were cut back, 6 bases at V and 2 bases at J, with 12 bases in the middle. J is TRBJ2-3 and V is TRBV19; D could derive from TRBD1 or TRBD2 (5 bases each). This clonotype was obtained from a human donor in good health (CMV status not recorded). Some clones in this sample may be carry-over from other donors' samples. The specimen sequenced was PBMCs. CDR3 sequence (DNA): TGTGCCAGTAGCATATCCGGGACCACAGATACGCAGTATTTT. This gives the protein CASSISGTTDTQYF.